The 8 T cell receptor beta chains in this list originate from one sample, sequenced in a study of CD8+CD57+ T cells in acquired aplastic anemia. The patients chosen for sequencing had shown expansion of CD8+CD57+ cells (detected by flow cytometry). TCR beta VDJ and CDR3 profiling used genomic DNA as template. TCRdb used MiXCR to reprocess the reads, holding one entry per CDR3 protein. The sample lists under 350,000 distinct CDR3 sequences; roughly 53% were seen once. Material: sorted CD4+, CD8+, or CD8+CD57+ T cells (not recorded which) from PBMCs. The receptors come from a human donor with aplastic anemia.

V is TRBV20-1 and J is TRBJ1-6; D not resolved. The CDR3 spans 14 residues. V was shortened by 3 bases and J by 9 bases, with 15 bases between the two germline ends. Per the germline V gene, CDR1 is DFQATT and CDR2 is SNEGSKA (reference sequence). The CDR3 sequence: CSASKGEEASPLHF. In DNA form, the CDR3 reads TGCAGTGCTAGCAAGGGTGAGGAAGCTTCACCCCTCCACTTT.

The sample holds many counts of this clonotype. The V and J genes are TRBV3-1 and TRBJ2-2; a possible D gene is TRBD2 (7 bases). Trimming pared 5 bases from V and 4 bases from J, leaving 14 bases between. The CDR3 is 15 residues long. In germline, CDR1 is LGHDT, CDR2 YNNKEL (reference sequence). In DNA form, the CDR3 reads TGTGCCAGCAGCGCCACAGGGAGGGTCACCGGGGAGCTGTTTTTT. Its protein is CASSATGRVTGELFF. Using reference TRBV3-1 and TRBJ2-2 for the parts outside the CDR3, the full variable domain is DTAVSQTPKYLVTQMGNDKSIKCEQNLGHDTMYWYKQDSKKFLKIMFSYNNKELIINETVPNRFSPKSPDKAHLNLHINSLELGDSAVYFCASSATGRVTGELFFGEGSRLTVL.

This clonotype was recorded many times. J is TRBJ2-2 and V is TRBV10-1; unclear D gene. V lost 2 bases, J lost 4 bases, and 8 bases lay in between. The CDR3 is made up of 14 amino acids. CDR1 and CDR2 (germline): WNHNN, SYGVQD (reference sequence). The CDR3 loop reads CASSEGSFTGELFF. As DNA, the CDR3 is TGCGCCAGCAGTGAGGGGTCTTTCACCGGGGAGCTGTTTTTT.

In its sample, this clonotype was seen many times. The CDR3 loop is CASTRAYGYTF. The CDR3 nucleotides are TGTGCCAGCACCCGTGCTTATGGCTACACCTTC. The chain is built from TRBV2 and TRBJ1-2; no definite D call. Trimming cost V 7 bases and J 5 bases, with 8 bases left between them. The germline V gene has CDR1 SNHLY and CDR2 FYNNEI. The CDR3 spans 11 residues.

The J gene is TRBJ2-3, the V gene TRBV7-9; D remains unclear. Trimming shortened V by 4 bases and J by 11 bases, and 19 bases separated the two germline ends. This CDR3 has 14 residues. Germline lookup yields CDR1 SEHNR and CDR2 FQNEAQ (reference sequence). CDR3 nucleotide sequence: TGTGCCAGCAGCTCTACGCTGTGGTACAATGAGCAGTATTTT. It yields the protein CASSSTLWYNEQYF.

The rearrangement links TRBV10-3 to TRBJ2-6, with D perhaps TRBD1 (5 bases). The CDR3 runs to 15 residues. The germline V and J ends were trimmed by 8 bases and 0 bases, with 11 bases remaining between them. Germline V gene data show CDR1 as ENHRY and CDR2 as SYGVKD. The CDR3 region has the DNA TGTGCCATCGGGGCAGGTAGCTCTGGGGCCAACGTCCTGACTTTC. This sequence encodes CAIGAGSSGANVLTF.

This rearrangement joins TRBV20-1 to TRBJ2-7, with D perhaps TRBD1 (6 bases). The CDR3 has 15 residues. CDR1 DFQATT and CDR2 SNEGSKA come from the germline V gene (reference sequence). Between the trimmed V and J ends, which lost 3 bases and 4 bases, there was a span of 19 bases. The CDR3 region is CSASFTGRGSYEQYF. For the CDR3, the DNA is TGCAGTGCTAGCTTTACGGGCAGGGGTAGTTACGAGCAGTACTTC.

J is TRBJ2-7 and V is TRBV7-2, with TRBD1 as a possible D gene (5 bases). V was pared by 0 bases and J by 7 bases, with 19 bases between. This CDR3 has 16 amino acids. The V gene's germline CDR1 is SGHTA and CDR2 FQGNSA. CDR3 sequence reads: CASSLARYSGLEEQYF. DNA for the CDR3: TGTGCCAGCAGCTTAGCGCGGTATTCAGGGTTGGAAGAGCAGTACTTC.